A single sample gave rise to the 20 T cell receptor beta chains below, sequenced in a study of blood T cells in healthy people across ages. The use of a sample-barcoded 5' primer and a J-beta primer mix characterized a second PCR of about 6 to 11 cycles. Via MiXCR, TCRdb re-called the 5' RACE reads, giving one row per CDR3 protein. The sample carries about 970,000 distinct CDR3 sequences, 51% recorded once. The sample taken for sequencing was blood. These receptors were collected from a woman aged 60-70 years in good health.

The V call is TRBV15, the J call TRBJ2-7; TRBD2 matches 10 bases. CDR3 length: 17 residues. CDR1 LNHNV and CDR2 YYDKDF come from the germline V gene (reference sequence). With 1 base clipped from V and 3 bases from J, the junction kept 9 bases outside the gene matches. CDR3 in DNA: TGTGCCACCAGCAGAGTGTCTAGCGGGAGAAGGCGCTACGAGCAGTACTTC. Its translation is CATSRVSSGRRRYEQYF.

This chain links TRBV5-6 with TRBJ2-7; TRBD1 aligns across 8 bases. The CDR3 runs to 15 residues. V lost 4 bases, J lost 1 base, and 7 bases stayed unmatched. CDR1 is SGHDT and CDR2 is YYEEEE in the germline V gene. The CDR3 nucleotides are TGTGCCAGCAGCCATAGACAGGGGAATTCCTACGAGCAGTACTTC. Translating gives CASSHRQGNSYEQYF.

The V gene is TRBV12-5, the J gene TRBJ2-1, with a possible D match to TRBD1 (5 bases). In germline, CDR1 is LGHNT, CDR2 FRNRAP. Trimming removed 3 bases at V and 9 bases at J, with 9 bases between. CDR3 size: 12 residues. CDR3 sequence reads: CASGLGDREQFF. The CDR3 bases are TGTGCTAGTGGTTTAGGGGATCGTGAGCAGTTCTTC. Drawing the rest from reference TRBV12-5 and TRBJ2-1, the complete variable domain is DARVTQTPRHKVTEMGQEVTMRCQPILGHNTVFWYRQTMMQGLELLAYFRNRAPLDDSGMPKDRFSAEMPDATLATLKIQPSEPRDSAVYFCASGLGDREQFFGPGTRLTVL.

V usage is TRBV11-2 and J usage is TRBJ2-7, with 7 bases aligning to TRBD2. V lost 3 bases to trimming and J lost 6 bases; unmatched junction nucleotides: 8. The length of the CDR3 is 14 residues. Germline CDR1 SGHAT, CDR2 FQNNGV. CDR3 sequence: CASSLDGRLGEQYF. The CDR3 DNA is TGTGCCAGCAGCTTGGACGGGAGGCTCGGCGAGCAGTACTTC.

This clonotype has a handful of counts. The chain is built from TRBV29-1 and TRBJ2-1; 8 bases line up with TRBD1. J gave up 7 bases and V 4 bases, and 12 bases lay outside the gene matches. Germline CDR1 reads SQVTM; CDR2 reads ANQGSEA. The CDR3 is 15 residues long. The CDR3 bases are TGCAGCGTTGTGGGGGGACAGGACTACTGGAATGAGCAGTTCTTC. Its translation: CSVVGGQDYWNEQFF.

The table lists this clonotype with a count of one. One end of the junction is discordant with germline, which a read error may explain. This chain connects TRBV7-8 to TRBJ2-7; no clear D gene. The germline gives CDR1 SGHVS, CDR2 FQNEAQ. The CDR3 loop spans 14 amino acids. The CDR3: CASSLNVRSYVQYF. The CDR3 region has the DNA TGTGCCAGCAGCTTGAATGTTAGATCCTACGTGCAGTACTTC.

V usage is TRBV6-6 and J usage is TRBJ2-1; 8 bases match TRBD2. This CDR3 region has 15 residues. J was trimmed by 7 bases and V by 5 bases; bases with no gene match: 10. The germline gives CDR1 MNHNY, CDR2 SVGAGI (reference sequence). The CDR3 DNA follows: TGTGCCAGCAGTGTCAGCGGGAGTGGTGGGAATGAGCAGTTCTTC. This sequence encodes CASSVSGSGGNEQFF.

The V call is TRBV3-1, the J call TRBJ1-2, with D uncertain. The CDR3 sequence is 14 residues long. V was clipped by 3 bases and J by 1 base, with 9 bases between them. Germline V gives CDR1 LGHDT, CDR2 YNNKEL (reference sequence). The CDR3 loop is CASSHLDGNYGYTF. Written as DNA, the CDR3 is TGTGCCAGCAGCCACCTAGACGGTAACTATGGCTACACCTTC.

V gene TRBV28 combines with J gene TRBJ2-4, with D unresolved. The J call may not be correct, given that the DNA end is closer to TRBJ2-7. Germline-derived CDR1 and CDR2 are MDHEN and SYDVKM. The CDR3 runs 12 residues. The CDR3 reads CASGPVFREQYF. As DNA, the CDR3 is TGTGCCAGCGGTCCAGTTTTTCGCGAGCAGTACTTC.

This chain joins TRBV5-6 and TRBJ2-3; no reliable D call. The CDR3 runs to 16 residues. Germline CDR1 SGHDT, CDR2 YYEEEE. Trimming shortened V by 3 bases and J by 1 base, and 15 bases separated the two germline ends. As DNA, the CDR3 is TGTGCCAGCAGCTCCACATGGGGTACAGGCACAGATACGCAGTATTTT. Translated, it gives CASSSTWGTGTDTQYF. The whole variable domain, filled in from reference TRBV5-6 and TRBJ2-3, reads DAGVTQSPTHLIKTRGQQVTLRCSPKSGHDTVSWYQQALGQGPQFIFQYYEEEERQRGNFPDRFSGHQFPNYSSELNVNALLLGDSALYLCASSSTWGTGTDTQYFGPGTRLTVL.

This clonotype was picked up one time. V gene TRBV2 combines with J gene TRBJ2-5; D perhaps matches TRBD2 (5 bases). With the DNA end fitting TRBJ2-7 better, the J assignment may be wrong. The CDR3 spans 14 residues. CDR1 is SNHLY and CDR2 is FYNNEI in the germline V gene. CDR3 DNA: TGTGCCAGCAAGGGCCAGCGGAATTCCTACGAGCAGTACTTC. Residues: CASKGQRNSYEQYF.

This clonotype was recorded a few times. The V and J genes are TRBV24-1 and TRBJ2-3; D is perhaps TRBD1 (7 bases). This CDR3 has 17 residues. V was pared by 4 bases and J by 4 bases, with 20 bases between. CDR1 KGHDR and CDR2 SFDVKD come from the germline V gene. The CDR3 region is CATSEVSGGGLADTQYF. The CDR3 bases are TGTGCCACCAGTGAGGTTTCAGGGGGAGGATTGGCAGATACGCAGTATTTT.

The chain uses TRBV2 and TRBJ1-1; a possible D gene is TRBD1 (5 bases). This CDR3 region has 14 residues. The germline V gene encodes CDR1 SNHLY and CDR2 FYNNEI. Trimming left V 2 bases short and J 6 bases short, with 13 bases between. CDR3 region: CASSEQGGIAEAFF. In nucleotides, the CDR3 is TGTGCCAGCAGTGAACAGGGAGGGATCGCTGAAGCTTTCTTT.

The chain uses TRBV5-1 and TRBJ1-6; D not resolved. With 6 bases removed from V and 12 bases from J, the gap between germline ends came to 22 bases. CDR1 is SGHRS and CDR2 is YFSETQ in the germline V gene. CDR3 length: 15 amino acids. The CDR3 sequence: CASTPEGRGFLPLHF. The CDR3 nucleotides read TGCGCCAGCACACCCGAGGGTCGGGGATTTTTACCCCTCCACTTT.

This clonotype has just a few counts. This chain links TRBV29-1 with TRBJ1-1; 8 nucleotides line up with TRBD1. The CDR3 runs to 10 residues. The V and J ends lost 4 bases and 8 bases, in that order; junction bases with no gene match: 0. The germline V gene has CDR1 SQVTM and CDR2 ANQGSEA. CDR3 DNA sequence: TGCAGCGTTGGGACAGGGGAAGCTTTCTTT. This gives the protein CSVGTGEAFF.

This chain joins TRBV20-1 and TRBJ2-4; D gene ambiguous. The assigned J gene may be wrong: the sequence end matches TRBJ2-7 better. Germline V lookup: CDR1 DFQATT, CDR2 SNEGSKA (reference sequence). CDR3 length: 12 residues. CDR3 nucleotide sequence: TGCAGTGCTAGAGCCAGGTTAGACGAGCAGTACTTC. Amino acids: CSARARLDEQYF.

The chain carries TRBV7-2 and TRBJ2-7, with 9 bases that match TRBD1. V was pared by 2 bases and J by 3 bases, with 5 bases of the junction left unmatched. Germline V gives CDR1 SGHTA, CDR2 FQGNSA. The CDR3 has 15 amino acids. Written as DNA, the CDR3 is TGTGCCAGCAGCTTAAGGACAGGGGCGGACTACGAGCAGTACTTC. Its translation is CASSLRTGADYEQYF.

V is TRBV9 and J is TRBJ2-7; 7 bases are a match to TRBD1. With V trimmed by 2 bases and J by 2 bases, 4 bases remained unmatched. This CDR3 comprises 14 residues. The germline V gene has CDR1 SGDLS and CDR2 YYNGEE. The CDR3 bases are TGTGCCAGCAGCGTGACAGGGATCCCCTACGAGCAGTACTTC. It codes for CASSVTGIPYEQYF.

This clonotype has more than one count but fewer than ten. A read error is possible here, since a much larger clone lies one base away. The chain has TRBV12-3 or TRBV12-4 and TRBJ2-6, with D perhaps TRBD2 (6 bases). Trimming took 7 bases from V and 0 from J, leaving 16 bases between them. This CDR3 is built from 17 residues. CDR3 in amino acids: CASTAGGASSGANVLTF. The CDR3 nucleotides read TGTGCCAGCACCGCCGGGGGTGCGAGCTCTGGGGCCAACGTCCTGACTTTC.

This clonotype has more than one count but fewer than ten. At one boundary the junction diverges from the germline segment, which might be a read error. The CDR3: CASSLARSPLAGDGDTQYF. The CDR3 nucleotides read TGTGCCAGTAGCTTAGCAAGGTCCCCCCTAGCGGGAGATGGAGATACGCAGTATTTT. This sequence joins TRBV7-9 and TRBJ2-3; 10 nucleotides agree with TRBD2. CDR3 size: 19 residues. CDR1 is SEHNR, CDR2 FQNEAQ, per germline (reference sequence).